These 25 T cell receptor beta chains were all obtained from the same sample, sequenced in a study of Ad26.COV2.S vaccination and SARS-CoV-2 variants. This table comes from immunoSEQ multiplex PCR, and its TCRdb copy is limited to in-frame clones, with some not included. The sample records about 400,000 clones, 70% to 90% being singletons. Treatment described: around 19 received Ad26.COV2.S at low or high dose, single or two shots; about five received placebo; per-sample allocation not given. Sample collection was performed on day 63 after the first vaccine or placebo injection. The sequencing here drew on peripheral blood, taken in a trial of Ad26.COV2.S vaccine versus placebo. The source is a person between 18 and 59 years old who received the Ad26.COV2.S COVID-19 vaccine or a placebo.

The V gene is TRBV20-1, the J gene TRBJ2-1, with D unclear. V was cut by 3 bases and J by 7 bases, with 7 bases left in between. The CDR3 length is 11 residues. Germline CDR1 is DFQATT and CDR2 is SNEGSKA (reference sequence). The CDR3 nucleotides are TGCAGTGCTAGGAGTTCTAATGAGCAGTTCTTC. Translated, it gives CSARSSNEQFF.

The chain is built from TRBV2 and TRBJ1-3; D gene unclear. The V gene lost 3 bases and the J gene lost 3 bases, with 6 bases spanning the gap. From germline, CDR1 is SNHLY and CDR2 FYNNEI. CDR3 length: 13 amino acids. The CDR3 protein is CASSEPVGNTIYF. The CDR3 DNA follows: TGTGCCAGCAGTGAGCCTGTTGGAAACACCATATATTTT.

This sequence joins TRBV4-3 and TRBJ2-7; the match to TRBD1 covers 8 bases. Germline trimming cut 4 bases from V and 7 bases from J; bases unmatched to any gene: 12. Germline CDR1 LGHNA, CDR2 YSLEER. This CDR3 comprises 15 residues. CDR3 sequence: CASSPGTGEEREQYF. Written as DNA, the CDR3 is TGCGCCAGCAGCCCGGGGACAGGAGAAGAGAGGGAGCAGTACTTC.

In its sample, this clone was seen a few times. This chain links TRBV11-2 with TRBJ1-2; 9 bases fit TRBD1. J was trimmed by 3 bases and V by 8 bases; bases with no gene match: 19. There are 18 residues in the CDR3. Germline-derived CDR1 and CDR2 are SGHAT and FQNNGV. Written as DNA, the CDR3 is TGTGCCAGCCGCCAGCTTAATAGGTCCGGGGACAGGGACTATGGCTACACCTTC. Encoded protein: CASRQLNRSGDRDYGYTF.

The gene calls are TRBV3-1 (or the pseudogene TRBV3-2) and TRBJ2-7; TRBD1 is a possible D gene (7 bases). Germline assignment: CDR1 LGHDT and CDR2 YNNKEL (reference sequence). Trimming took 3 bases from V and 2 from J, leaving 20 bases between them. This CDR3 contains 17 residues. In nucleotides, the CDR3 is TGTGCCAGCAGCCACAACCAGGGGGGACTGAGAACCTACGAGCAGTACTTC. It yields the protein CASSHNQGGLRTYEQYF.

This rearrangement joins TRBV6-5 to TRBJ2-3, with a weak D call TRBD1 (6 bases). The length of the CDR3 is 16 residues. V was shortened by 2 bases and J by 4 bases, with 16 bases between the two germline ends. Germline V gene sequence: CDR1 MNHEY, CDR2 SVGAGI. The CDR3 coding sequence is TGTGCCAGCAGTTACGGGGGCGGACTCATGGCAGATACGCAGTATTTT. It codes for CASSYGGGLMADTQYF.

The chain uses TRBV6-2 or TRBV6-3 and TRBJ2-2, with TRBD1 identical over 7 bases. The CDR3 extends over 14 amino acids. Germline CDR1 MNHEY, CDR2 SVGEGT. The J segment lost 4 bases and the V segment lost 5 bases, leaving 4 bases of the junction unmatched. The CDR3 here is CASSTGASTGELFF. The CDR3 DNA reads TGTGCCAGCAGTACAGGGGCGAGCACCGGGGAGCTGTTTTTT.

This rearrangement joins TRBV21-1 to TRBJ1-4; TRBD1, the table's D call, lacks a check against the DNA. TRBV21-1 is a listed pseudogene. The CDR3 contains 13 residues. CDR3 in amino acids: CATWDKTNEKLFF. DNA of the CDR3: TGTGCCACCTGGGACAAAACTAATGAAAAACTGTTTTTT.

The table lists this clone with a few counts. This chain links TRBV5-5 with TRBJ1-2, with 7 bases matching TRBD1. Germline loops: CDR1 SGHKS, CDR2 YYEKEE (reference sequence). With V trimmed by 2 bases and J by 7 bases, 5 bases remained unmatched. This CDR3 contains 13 residues. The CDR3 coding sequence is TGTGCCAGCAGCTTTAACAGGGGCGGTGGCTACACCTTC. Encoded protein: CASSFNRGGGYTF.

The chain has TRBV5-1 and TRBJ2-5; 8 bases fit TRBD2. CDR1 SGHRS and CDR2 YFSETQ come from the germline V gene. This CDR3 spans 15 amino acids. With V trimmed by 1 base and J by 5 bases, 7 bases remained unmatched. CDR3 residues: CASSLPPGGLETQYF. The CDR3 DNA follows: TGCGCCAGCAGCTTGCCTCCGGGGGGGTTGGAGACCCAGTACTTC.

The chain has TRBV2 and TRBJ2-7; no reliable D call. The CDR3 is 14 residues long. The V end was cut by 9 bases, the J end by 2 bases, with 17 bases between. Germline V gives CDR1 SNHLY, CDR2 FYNNEI. The CDR3: CASNPRSEAYEQYF. The CDR3, as DNA: TGTGCCAGTAACCCACGGAGTGAGGCCTACGAGCAGTACTTC.

CDR3 nucleotides: TGCGCCAGCAGCCAACATGGGTCAGGAAGCTCGTACTACGAGCAGTACTTC. Its protein is CASSQHGSGSSYYEQYF. The chain recombines TRBV4-1 with TRBJ2-7, with D hard to call. From germline, CDR1 is MGHRA and CDR2 YSYEKL. The CDR3 covers 17 residues. V lost 2 bases, J lost 3 bases, and 20 bases lay in between.

The chain uses TRBV11-3 and TRBJ2-1, with D possibly matching TRBD1 (6 bases). V dropped 5 bases and J dropped 7 bases, with 12 bases sitting between them. The germline gives CDR1 SGHNT, CDR2 YENEEA. The CDR3 is made up of 13 amino acids. CDR3 sequence (DNA): TGTGCCAGCAGCGACCCCAGGGGTAATGAGCAGTTCTTC. Amino acid sequence: CASSDPRGNEQFF.

The rearrangement uses TRBV3-1 (or the pseudogene TRBV3-2) and TRBJ2-3, with D tentatively TRBD1 or TRBD2 (6 bases each). V lost 9 bases, J lost 0 bases, and 10 bases lay in between. There are 13 residues in the CDR3. The V gene's germline CDR1 is LGHDT and CDR2 YNNKEL (reference sequence). The chain's CDR3 is CARGGLSTDTQYF. The CDR3 bases are TGTGCCAGAGGGGGGCTAAGCACAGATACGCAGTATTTT.

V and J are TRBV3-1 (or the pseudogene TRBV3-2) and TRBJ2-5; no firm D call. The length of the CDR3 is 15 residues. The germline V gene encodes CDR1 LGHDT and CDR2 YNNKEL (reference sequence). V shed 1 base and J shed 4 bases, with 13 bases lying between them. The CDR3 DNA reads TGTGCCAGCAGCCAAGTTGATACCTTCGGAGAGACCCAGTACTTC. Translated, it gives CASSQVDTFGETQYF.

The chain employs TRBV29-1 and TRBJ2-7; no reliable D call. CDR1 is SQVTM, CDR2 ANQGSEA, per germline. Deletions cut 6 bases from V and 5 bases from J, with 11 bases between. CDR3 size: 11 residues. Here the CDR3 reads CSVSRVDEQYF. Here the CDR3 DNA reads TGCAGCGTCTCAAGGGTAGACGAGCAGTACTTC.

The V and J genes are TRBV29-1 and TRBJ1-2, with D uncertain. Between the trimmed V and J ends, which lost 4 bases and 5 bases, there was a span of 8 bases. The CDR3 spans 11 residues. Germline values: CDR1 SQVTM, CDR2 ANQGSEA. The CDR3 nucleotides read TGCAGCGTTGTCCGGCAATATGGCTACACCTTC. It specifies CSVVRQYGYTF.

The CDR3 nucleotides are TGTGCCAGCAGTCCCCGCGCTGGGTATGAAAAACTGTTTTTT. Amino acids: CASSPRAGYEKLFF. The chain is built from TRBV27 and TRBJ1-4; D not certain. The CDR3 length is 14 residues. V lost 5 bases, J lost 6 bases, and 13 bases lay in between. CDR1 is MNHEY, CDR2 SMNVEV, per germline (reference sequence).

This rearrangement joins TRBV10-2 to TRBJ2-6; D call uncertain. The ends were cut back, 3 bases at V and 0 bases at J, with 12 bases in the middle. The CDR3 contains 17 residues. The germline V gene encodes CDR1 WSHSY and CDR2 SAAADI. The CDR3, as DNA: TGCGCCAGCAGTGAATCCGGCGGAGCCTCTGGGGCCAACGTCCTGACTTTC. Translated, it gives CASSESGGASGANVLTF.

The chain recombines TRBV10-3 with TRBJ2-2, with 10 bases identical to TRBD1. Germline trimming cut 3 bases from V and 6 bases from J; bases unmatched to any gene: 7. The CDR3 runs 16 residues. Looked up from germline, CDR1 is ENHRY and CDR2 is SYGVKD. The CDR3 DNA is TGTGCCATCAGTGACTGGGGGACAGGGGCCCCCGGGGAGCTGTTTTTT. Its protein product is CAISDWGTGAPGELFF.

The V call is TRBV5-1, the J call TRBJ2-3; D is unclear. Germline loops: CDR1 SGHRS, CDR2 YFSETQ. The CDR3 has 12 amino acids. Trimming removed 2 bases at V and 3 bases at J, with 4 bases between. CDR3 residues: CASSFLTDTQYF. The CDR3 DNA is TGCGCCAGCAGCTTCCTAACAGATACGCAGTATTTT. The whole variable domain, filled in from reference TRBV5-1 and TRBJ2-3, reads KAGVTQTPRYLIKTRGQQVTLSCSPISGHRSVSWYQQTPGQGLQFLFEYFSETQRNKGNFPGRFSGRQFSNSRSEMNVSTLELGDSALYLCASSFLTDTQYFGPGTRLTVL.

The chain joins TRBV5-6 to TRBJ2-3; D unclear. Germline CDR1 is SGHDT and CDR2 is YYEEEE. Trimming took 3 bases from V and 0 from J, leaving 11 bases between them. This CDR3 has 15 amino acids. The CDR3 is CASSSNADSTDTQYF. DNA of the CDR3: TGTGCCAGCAGCTCTAACGCGGATAGCACAGATACGCAGTATTTT.

This clone was observed a single time. The chain has TRBV10-2 and TRBJ1-4, with 10 bases fitting TRBD1. The CDR3 runs to 15 residues. The germline gives CDR1 WSHSY, CDR2 SAAADI. V shed 2 bases and J 8 bases; nucleotides not matched to a gene: 5. The CDR3 coding sequence is TGCGCCAGCAGTGAGAGAGGACAGGGGGAGGAAAAACTGTTTTTT. This encodes CASSERGQGEEKLFF.

V usage is TRBV2 and J usage is TRBJ2-1, with 7 nucleotides matching TRBD2. V lost 7 bases, J lost 0 bases, and 18 bases stayed unmatched. This CDR3 has 19 amino acids. CDR1 SNHLY and CDR2 FYNNEI come from the germline V gene. The CDR3 reads CASIFPGLTLLSSYNEQFF. The CDR3 DNA sequence: TGTGCCAGCATTTTTCCGGGACTAACCCTACTTAGCTCCTACAATGAGCAGTTCTTC. The complete variable domain, with remaining parts taken from reference TRBV2 and TRBJ2-1, reads EPEVTQTPSHQVTQMGQEVILRCVPISNHLYFYWYRQILGQKVEFLVSFYNNEISEKSEIFDDQFSVERPDGSNFTLKIRSTKLEDSAMYFCASIFPGLTLLSSYNEQFFGPGTRLTVL.

This rearrangement joins TRBV5-6 to TRBJ2-7; 7 bases fit TRBD1. The trim removed 1 base at V and 9 bases at J, leaving 1 base unmatched. Germline CDR1 reads SGHDT; CDR2 reads YYEEEE. The CDR3 extends over 11 amino acids. CDR3 DNA sequence: TGTGCCAGCAGCTTGCAGGGGGTGCAGTACTTC. This gives the protein CASSLQGVQYF.